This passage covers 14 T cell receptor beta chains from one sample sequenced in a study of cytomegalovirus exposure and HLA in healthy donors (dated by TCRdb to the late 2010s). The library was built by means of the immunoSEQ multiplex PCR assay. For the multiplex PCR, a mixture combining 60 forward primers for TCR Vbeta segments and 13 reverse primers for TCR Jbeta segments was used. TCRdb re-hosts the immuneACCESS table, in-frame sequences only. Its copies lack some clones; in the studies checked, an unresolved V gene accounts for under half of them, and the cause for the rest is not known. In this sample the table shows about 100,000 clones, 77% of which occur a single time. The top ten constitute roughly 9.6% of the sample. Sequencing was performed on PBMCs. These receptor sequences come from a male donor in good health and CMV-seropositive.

The CDR3 is CASSITQGLTDTQYF. The CDR3, as DNA: TGTGCCAGCAGCATTACGCAGGGGTTGACAGATACGCAGTATTTT. V and J are TRBV9 and TRBJ2-3; tentatively, D is TRBD1 (6 bases). Trimming shortened V by 4 bases and J by 3 bases, and 15 bases separated the two germline ends. The CDR3 length is 15 residues. Germline V lookup: CDR1 SGDLS, CDR2 YYNGEE.

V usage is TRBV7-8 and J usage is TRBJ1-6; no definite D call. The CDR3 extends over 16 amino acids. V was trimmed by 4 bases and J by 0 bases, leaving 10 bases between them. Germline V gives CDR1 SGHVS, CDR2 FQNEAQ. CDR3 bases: TGTGCCAGCAGCTCCCGTACGAGCTCCTATAATTCACCCCTCCACTTT. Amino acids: CASSSRTSSYNSPLHF.

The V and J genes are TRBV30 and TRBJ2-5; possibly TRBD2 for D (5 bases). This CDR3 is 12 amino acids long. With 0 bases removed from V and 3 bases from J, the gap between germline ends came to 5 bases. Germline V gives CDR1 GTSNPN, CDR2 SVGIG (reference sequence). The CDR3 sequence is CAWSVGKETQYF. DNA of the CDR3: TGTGCCTGGAGTGTCGGGAAAGAGACCCAGTACTTC.

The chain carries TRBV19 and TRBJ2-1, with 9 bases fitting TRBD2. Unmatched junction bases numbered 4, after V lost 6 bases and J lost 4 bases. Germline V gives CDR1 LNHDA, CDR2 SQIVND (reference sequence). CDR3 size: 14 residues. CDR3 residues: CASRDSGSYNEQFF. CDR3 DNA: TGTGCCAGTAGGGATAGCGGGAGTTACAATGAGCAGTTCTTC.

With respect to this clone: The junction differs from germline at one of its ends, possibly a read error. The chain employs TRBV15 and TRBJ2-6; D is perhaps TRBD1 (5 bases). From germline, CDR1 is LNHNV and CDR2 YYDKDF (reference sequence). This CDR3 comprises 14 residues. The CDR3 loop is CATSRYSGANGLTF. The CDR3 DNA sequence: TGTGCCACCAGCAGGTACTCTGGGGCCAACGGCCTGACTTTC.

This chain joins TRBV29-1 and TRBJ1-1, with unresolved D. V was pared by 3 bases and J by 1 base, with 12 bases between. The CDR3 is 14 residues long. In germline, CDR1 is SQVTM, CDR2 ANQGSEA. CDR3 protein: CSVDIGLPNTEAFF. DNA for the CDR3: TGCAGCGTTGATATTGGACTCCCGAACACTGAAGCTTTCTTT. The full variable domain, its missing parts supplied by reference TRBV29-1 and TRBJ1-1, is SAVISQKPSRDICQRGTSLTIQCQVDSQVTMMFWYRQQPGQSLTLIATANQGSEATYESGFVIDKFPISRPNLTFSTLTVSNMSPEDSSIYLCSVDIGLPNTEAFFGQGTRLTVV.

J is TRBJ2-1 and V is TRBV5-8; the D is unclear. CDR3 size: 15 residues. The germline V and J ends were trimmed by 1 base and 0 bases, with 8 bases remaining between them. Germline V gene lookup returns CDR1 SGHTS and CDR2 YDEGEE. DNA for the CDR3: TGTGCCAGCAGCTTGACGGCTAGCTCCTACAATGAGCAGTTCTTC. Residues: CASSLTASSYNEQFF.

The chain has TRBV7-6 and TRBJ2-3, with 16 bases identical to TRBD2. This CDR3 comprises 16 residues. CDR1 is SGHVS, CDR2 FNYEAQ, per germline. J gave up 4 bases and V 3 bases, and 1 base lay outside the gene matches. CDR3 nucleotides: TGTGCCAGCAGCTTGGGACTAGCGGGAGGGCCAGATACGCAGTATTTT. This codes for CASSLGLAGGPDTQYF.

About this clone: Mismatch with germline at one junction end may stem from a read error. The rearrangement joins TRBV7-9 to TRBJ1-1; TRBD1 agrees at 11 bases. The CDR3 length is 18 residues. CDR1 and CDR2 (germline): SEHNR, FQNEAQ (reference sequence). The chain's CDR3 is CSSSLRGGQGGSATEAFF. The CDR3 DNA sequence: TGTTCCAGCAGCTTAAGGGGGGGACAGGGGGGATCGGCCACTGAAGCTTTCTTT.

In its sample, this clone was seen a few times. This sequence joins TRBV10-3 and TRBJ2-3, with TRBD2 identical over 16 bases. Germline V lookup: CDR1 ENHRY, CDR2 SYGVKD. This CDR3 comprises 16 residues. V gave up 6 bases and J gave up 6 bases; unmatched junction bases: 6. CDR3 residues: CAISGTSGRASDTQYF. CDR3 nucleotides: TGTGCCATCAGCGGGACTAGCGGGAGGGCTTCGGATACGCAGTATTTT.

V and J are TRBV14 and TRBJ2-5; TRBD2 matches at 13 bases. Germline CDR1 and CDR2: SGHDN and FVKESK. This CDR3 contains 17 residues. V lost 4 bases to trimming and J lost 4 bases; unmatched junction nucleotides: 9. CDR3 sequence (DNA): TGTGCCAGCAGCCTCGCTCGACTAGCGGGAGGCCCAGAGACCCAGTACTTC. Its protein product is CASSLARLAGGPETQYF.

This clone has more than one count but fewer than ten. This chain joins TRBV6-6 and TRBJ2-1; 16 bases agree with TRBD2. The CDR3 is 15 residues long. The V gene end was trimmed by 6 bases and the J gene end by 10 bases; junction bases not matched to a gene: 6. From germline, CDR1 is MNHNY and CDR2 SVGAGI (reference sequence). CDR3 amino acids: CASSPGTSGRGEQFF. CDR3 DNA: TGTGCCAGCAGCCCGGGGACTAGCGGGAGGGGGGAGCAGTTCTTC.

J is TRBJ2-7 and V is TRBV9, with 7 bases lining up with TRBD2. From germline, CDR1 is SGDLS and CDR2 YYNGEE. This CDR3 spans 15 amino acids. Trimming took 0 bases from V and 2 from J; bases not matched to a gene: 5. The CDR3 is CASSVASGLTYEQYF. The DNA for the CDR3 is TGTGCCAGCAGCGTAGCTAGCGGCCTTACCTACGAGCAGTACTTC.

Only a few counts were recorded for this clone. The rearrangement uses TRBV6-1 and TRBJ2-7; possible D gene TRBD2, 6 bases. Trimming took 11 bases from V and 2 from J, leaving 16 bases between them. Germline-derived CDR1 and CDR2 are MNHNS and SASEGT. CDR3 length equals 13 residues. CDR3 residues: CASAWDSAYEQYF. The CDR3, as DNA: TGTGCCTCGGCCTGGGACTCAGCCTACGAGCAGTACTTC.